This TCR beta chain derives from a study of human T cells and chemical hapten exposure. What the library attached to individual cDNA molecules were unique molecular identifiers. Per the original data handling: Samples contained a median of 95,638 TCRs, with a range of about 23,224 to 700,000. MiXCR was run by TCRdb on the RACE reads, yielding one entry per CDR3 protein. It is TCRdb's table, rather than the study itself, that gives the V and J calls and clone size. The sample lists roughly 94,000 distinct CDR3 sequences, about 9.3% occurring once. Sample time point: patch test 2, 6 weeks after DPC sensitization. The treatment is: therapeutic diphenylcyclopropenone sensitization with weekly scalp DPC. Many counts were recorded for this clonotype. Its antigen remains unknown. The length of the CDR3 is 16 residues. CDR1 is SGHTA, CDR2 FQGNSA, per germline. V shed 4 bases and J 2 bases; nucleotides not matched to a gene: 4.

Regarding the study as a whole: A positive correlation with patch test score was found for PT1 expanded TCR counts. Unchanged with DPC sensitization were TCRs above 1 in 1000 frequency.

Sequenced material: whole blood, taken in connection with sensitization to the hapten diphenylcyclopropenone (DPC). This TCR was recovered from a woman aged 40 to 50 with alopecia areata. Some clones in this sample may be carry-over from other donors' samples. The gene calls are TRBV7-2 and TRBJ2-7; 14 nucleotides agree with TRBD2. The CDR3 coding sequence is TGTGCCAGCAGCTCCAGACTAGCGGGAGGGCCCTACGAGCAGTACTTC. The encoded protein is CASSSRLAGGPYEQYF.